This paragraph reports one T cell receptor (beta chain). The data belong to a study of blood T cell repertoires in COVID-19. Study background: The United States, Italy and Spain supplied acute and convalescent COVID-19 samples. Sample material is recorded as cDNA or gDNA derived from T cells, B-cell-depleted T cells, or PBMCs.

This CDR3 has 13 amino acids. V trimming: 4 bases; J trimming: 7 bases; junction bases outside the gene matches: 6. Germline V CDR1 and CDR2: WSHSY, SAAADI. Measured with immunoSEQ multiplex PCR; TCRdb has only the in-frame clones, and not every one. The table shows around 88,000 clones, with around 85% occurring only once. The genes are TRBV10-2 and TRBJ1-2, with 7 bases lining up with TRBD1. The sample taken for sequencing was peripheral blood. The receptor was isolated from an elderly woman with acute or convalescent COVID-19. The chain's CDR3 is CASSGQGFAGYTF. The CDR3 bases are TGCGCCAGCAGTGGACAGGGTTTCGCTGGCTACACCTTC.